The sequence of this T cell receptor beta chain was determined in a study of Tregs in tolerant kidney transplant recipients. The data were produced by immunoSEQ multiplex PCR, yet TCRdb's version contains in-frame clones alone and is incomplete. The sample yields under 55,000 clones, of which the top ten take up about 0.76%. Points on this clone: Its antigen is as yet unknown. With the read ending 3 residues before the CDR3 end, the germline J gene is used to fill in that end.

Trimming took 2 bases from V and 6 from J; bases not matched to a gene: 4. Germline-derived CDR1 and CDR2 are SGHKS and YYEKEE (reference sequence). This CDR3 contains 14 residues. Study findings and constraints: Some patients' samples used different primers over time, so nucleotide sequences weren't comparable.

The TCR comes from a human donor who received a combined kidney and bone marrow transplant. This material consisted of CD4+ T cells from blood, taken before the transplant. V and J are TRBV5-5 and TRBJ1-4, with 7 bases fitting TRBD1. The CDR3 is CASSFLQGDEKLFF. CDR3 DNA, as far as it was read: TGTGCCAGCAGCTTCCTGCAGGGGGATGAAAAA.